The present entry profiles one T cell receptor beta chain with its context. Original processing notes: The assay estimated nucleated cells by amplifying reference gene primers. Clones were read by immunoSEQ multiplex PCR, and TCRdb kept only the in-frame ones, dropping some. The D gene and trimming were derived from the DNA, and the V and J assignments and clone size from that table. The sample has roughly 280,000 clones, over 75% seen once. The data derive from a study of blood T cell repertoires in COVID-19. About the study: Samples of COVID-19 (acute and convalescent) were obtained from the United States, Italy and Spain.

In germline, CDR1 is SGDLS, CDR2 YYNGEE. This CDR3 is built from 15 residues. V was pared by 4 bases and J by 1 base, with 4 bases of the junction left unmatched. Study members were between roughly 18 and 100 years old and lived in 24 US regions. Clinical history reported by participants formed the basis on which cohorts were assigned. Input material: PBMCs or T cells enriched from blood (not recorded which). The origin of this receptor is a woman aged 18-29 years who had recovered from COVID-19. The chain has TRBV9 and TRBJ2-2; TRBD2 matches at 7 bases. CDR3 nucleotides: TGTGCCAGCAGCCCTCGGACTAGGAACACCGGGGAGCTGTTTTTT. Translation: CASSPRTRNTGELFF.